The following is a T cell receptor (beta chain) sequence with its context. Its antigen is undetermined. Original analysis: For the immunoSEQ data, sequences were junction-only without quality scores, so filtering differed. Produced via immunoSEQ multiplex PCR; TCRdb's table is partial and in-frame only. V, J and clone size were drawn from that table, and D and trimming were deduced from the DNA. This table has hundreds of thousands of clones, about 96% appearing once. This entry comes from a study of shared clonotypes between healthy human individuals. General observations from the study: Lower generation probabilities were found for non-shared clonotypes than for those shared by all four donors.

CDR1 is LNHNV, CDR2 YYDKDF, per germline (reference sequence). The CDR3 contains 15 residues. The ends were cut back, 1 base at V and 5 bases at J, with 12 bases in the middle. The clonotype originates from a woman younger than 45 in good health. The source material was naive CD4+ T cells sorted from blood. Regarding subset: CD45RA+ positively selected. V is TRBV15 and J is TRBJ2-1; a weak D match, TRBD2 (5 bases). The DNA of the CDR3 is TGTGCCACCAGCAGAGTAGGAACGGGGAACAATGAGCAGTTCTTC. It is translated as CATSRVGTGNNEQFF.